This T cell receptor beta chain originates from a study of OX40 agonist ivuxolimab in advanced cancers. Study-level points and caveats: Compared with CD4+, CD8+ T cells on average had more expanded clones.

Comment on this clone: Its antigen is undetermined.

The CDR3 covers 17 residues. The V gene end was trimmed by 1 base and the J gene end by 1 base; junction bases not matched to a gene: 5. Germline V gene lookup returns CDR1 SEHNR and CDR2 FQNEAQ (reference sequence). Here immunoSEQ multiplex PCR was the method, and the copy in TCRdb shows in-frame clones only, minus some. The top ten clones hold 0.44% of a sample with approximately 70,000 clones, around nine tenths of them seen once. The material sequenced was CD4+ or CD8+ T cells sorted from blood, taken in a trial of the OX40 agonist ivuxolimab. The sequence was collected from an adult with an advanced solid tumor such as melanoma, head and neck, liver or kidney cancer. The J gene is TRBJ2-5, the V gene TRBV7-9; 11 nucleotides line up with TRBD1. The CDR3: CASSLGTGTGGQETQYF. CDR3 nucleotides: TGTGCCAGCAGCTTAGGGACCGGGACAGGGGGCCAAGAGACCCAGTACTTC.